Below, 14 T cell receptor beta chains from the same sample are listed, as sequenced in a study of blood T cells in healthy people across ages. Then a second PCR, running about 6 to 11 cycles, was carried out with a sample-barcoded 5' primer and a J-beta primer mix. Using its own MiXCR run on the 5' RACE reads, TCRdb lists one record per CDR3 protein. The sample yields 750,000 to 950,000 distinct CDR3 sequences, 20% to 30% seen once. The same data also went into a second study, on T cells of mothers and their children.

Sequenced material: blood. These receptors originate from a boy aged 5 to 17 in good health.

The CDR3 nucleotides are TGTGCTAGTGGGGGACGAGGAACCCAGTACTTC. Protein product: CASGGRGTQYF. The V call is TRBV12-5, the J call TRBJ2-1; D tentatively fits TRBD1 or TRBD2 (5 bases each). Matching the DNA end better, TRBJ2-5 makes the J call doubtful. CDR1 and CDR2 from the germline V gene are LGHNT and FRNRAP. This CDR3 spans 11 amino acids.

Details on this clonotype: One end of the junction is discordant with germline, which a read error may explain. The CDR3 bases are TGTGCCGGCAGTTTATCGGTGGGGAGCGAGCAGTACTTC. It codes for CAGSLSVGSEQYF. This chain uses TRBV27 with TRBJ2-7; tentative D call: TRBD2 (5 bases). Per the germline V gene, CDR1 is MNHEY and CDR2 is SMNVEV (reference sequence). This CDR3 is 13 amino acids long.

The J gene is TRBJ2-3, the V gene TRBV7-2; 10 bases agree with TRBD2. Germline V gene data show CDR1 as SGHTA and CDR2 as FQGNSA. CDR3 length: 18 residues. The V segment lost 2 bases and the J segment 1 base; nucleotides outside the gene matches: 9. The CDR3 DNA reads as TGTGCCAGCAGCTTATCCGCAGGGACTAGCGTTCGCACAGATACGCAGTATTTT. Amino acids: CASSLSAGTSVRTDTQYF.

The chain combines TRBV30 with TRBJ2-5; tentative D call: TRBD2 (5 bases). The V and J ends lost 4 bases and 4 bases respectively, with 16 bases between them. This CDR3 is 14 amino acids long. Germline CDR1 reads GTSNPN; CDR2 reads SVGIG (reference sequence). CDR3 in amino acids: CAWNQAEEGETQYF. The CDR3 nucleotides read TGTGCCTGGAACCAAGCGGAGGAAGGAGAGACCCAGTACTTC. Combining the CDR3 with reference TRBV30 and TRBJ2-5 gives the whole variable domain SQTIHQWPATLVQPVGSPLSLECTVEGTSNPNLYWYRQAAGRGLQLLFYSVGIGQISSEVPQNLSASRPQDRQFILSSKKLLLSDSGFYLCAWNQAEEGETQYFGPGTRLLVL.

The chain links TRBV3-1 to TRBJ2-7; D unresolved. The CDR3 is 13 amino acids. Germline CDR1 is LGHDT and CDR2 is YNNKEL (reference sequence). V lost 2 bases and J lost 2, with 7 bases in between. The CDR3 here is CASSQWAPYEQYF. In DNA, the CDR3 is TGTGCCAGCAGCCAATGGGCTCCCTACGAGCAGTACTTC.

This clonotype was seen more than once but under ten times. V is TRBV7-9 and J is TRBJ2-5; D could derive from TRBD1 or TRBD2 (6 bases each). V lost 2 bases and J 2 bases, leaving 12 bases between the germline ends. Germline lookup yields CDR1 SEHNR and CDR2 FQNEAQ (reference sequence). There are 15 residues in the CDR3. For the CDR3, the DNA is TGTGCCAGCAGCTTACCCCGGGGGCGGCAAGAGACCCAGTACTTC. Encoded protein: CASSLPRGRQETQYF.

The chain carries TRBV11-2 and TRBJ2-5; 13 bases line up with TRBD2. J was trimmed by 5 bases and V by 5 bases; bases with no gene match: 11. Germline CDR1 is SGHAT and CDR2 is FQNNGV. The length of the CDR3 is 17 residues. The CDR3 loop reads CASSPTSGGAGGETQYF. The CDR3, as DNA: TGTGCCAGCAGCCCTACTAGCGGGGGGGCCGGCGGGGAGACCCAGTACTTC. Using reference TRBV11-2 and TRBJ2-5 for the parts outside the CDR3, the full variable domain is EAGVAQSPRYKIIEKRQSVAFWCNPISGHATLYWYQQILGQGPKLLIQFQNNGVVDDSQLPKDRFSAERLKGVDSTLKIQPAKLEDSAVYLCASSPTSGGAGGETQYFGPGTRLLVL.

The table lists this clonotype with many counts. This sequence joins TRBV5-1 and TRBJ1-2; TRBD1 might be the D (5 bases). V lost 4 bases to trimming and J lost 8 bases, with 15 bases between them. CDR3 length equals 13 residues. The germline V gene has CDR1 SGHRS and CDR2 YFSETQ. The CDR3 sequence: CASSLRVGYGYTF. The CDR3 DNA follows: TGCGCCAGCAGCCTCAGGGTGGGGTACGGCTACACCTTC. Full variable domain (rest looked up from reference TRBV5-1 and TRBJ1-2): KAGVTQTPRYLIKTRGQQVTLSCSPISGHRSVSWYQQTPGQGLQFLFEYFSETQRNKGNFPGRFSGRQFSNSRSEMNVSTLELGDSALYLCASSLRVGYGYTFGSGTRLTVV.

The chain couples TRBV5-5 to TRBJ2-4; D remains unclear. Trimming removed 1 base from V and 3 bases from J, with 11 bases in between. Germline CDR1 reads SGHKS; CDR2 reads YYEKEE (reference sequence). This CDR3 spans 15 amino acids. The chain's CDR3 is CASSLRTVIKNIQYF. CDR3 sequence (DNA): TGTGCCAGCAGCTTGCGGACGGTAATCAAAAACATTCAGTACTTC.

The CDR3 is CASRLTGPYNEQFF. CDR3 nucleotide sequence: TGTGCCAGCAGACTAACGGGGCCCTACAATGAGCAGTTCTTC. The V call is TRBV6-1, the J call TRBJ2-1; D tentatively reads TRBD1 or TRBD2 (5 bases each). V was cut by 6 bases and J by 2 bases, with 11 bases left in between. Germline CDR1 and CDR2: MNHNS and SASEGT. The CDR3 runs to 14 residues.

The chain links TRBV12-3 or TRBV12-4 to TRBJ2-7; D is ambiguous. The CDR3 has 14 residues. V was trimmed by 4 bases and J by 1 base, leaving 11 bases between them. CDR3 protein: CASSSYLLSYEQYF. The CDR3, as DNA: TGTGCCAGCAGTTCCTATCTTCTTTCCTACGAGCAGTACTTC.

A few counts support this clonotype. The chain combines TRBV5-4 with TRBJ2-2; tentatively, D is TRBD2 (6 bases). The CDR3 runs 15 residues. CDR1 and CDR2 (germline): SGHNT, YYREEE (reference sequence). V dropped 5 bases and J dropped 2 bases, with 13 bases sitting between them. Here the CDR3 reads CASSPGTPNTGELFF. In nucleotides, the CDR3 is TGTGCCAGCAGTCCCGGGACTCCTAACACCGGGGAGCTGTTTTTT.

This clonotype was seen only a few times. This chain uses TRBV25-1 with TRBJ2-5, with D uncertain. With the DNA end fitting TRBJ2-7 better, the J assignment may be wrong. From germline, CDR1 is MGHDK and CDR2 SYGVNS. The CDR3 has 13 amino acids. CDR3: CASSGRLSYEQYF. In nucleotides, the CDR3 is TGTGCCAGCAGTGGCAGGCTATCCTACGAGCAGTACTTC.

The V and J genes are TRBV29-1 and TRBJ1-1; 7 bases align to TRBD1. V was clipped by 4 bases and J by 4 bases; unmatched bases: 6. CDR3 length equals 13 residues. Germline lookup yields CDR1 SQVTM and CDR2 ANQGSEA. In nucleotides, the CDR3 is TGCAGCGTTGCCCTGACAGGGCCCACTGAAGCTTTCTTT. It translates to CSVALTGPTEAFF.